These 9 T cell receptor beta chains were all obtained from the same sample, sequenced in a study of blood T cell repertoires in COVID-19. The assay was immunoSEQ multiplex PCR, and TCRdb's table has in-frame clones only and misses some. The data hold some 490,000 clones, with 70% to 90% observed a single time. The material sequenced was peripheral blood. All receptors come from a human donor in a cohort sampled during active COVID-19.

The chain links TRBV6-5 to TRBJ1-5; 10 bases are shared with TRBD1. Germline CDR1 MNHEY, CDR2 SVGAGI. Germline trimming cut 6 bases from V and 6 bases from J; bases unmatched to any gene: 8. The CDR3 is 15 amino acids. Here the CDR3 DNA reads TGTGCCAGCAGCCCCCGGACAGGGGGAACTCAGCCCCAGCATTTT. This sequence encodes CASSPRTGGTQPQHF.

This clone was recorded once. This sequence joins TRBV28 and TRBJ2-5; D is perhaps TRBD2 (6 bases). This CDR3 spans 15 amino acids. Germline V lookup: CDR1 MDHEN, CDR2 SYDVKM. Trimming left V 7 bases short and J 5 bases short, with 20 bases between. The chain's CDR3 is CASTYTHSGRETQYF. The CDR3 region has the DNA TGTGCCAGCACATACACCCATAGCGGCAGGGAGACCCAGTACTTC.

In nucleotides, the CDR3 is TGTGCCAGTAGTATAGGCATACTAGCGGGAGCGAACGAGGCCCACACAGATACGCAGTATTTT. Translating gives CASSIGILAGANEAHTDTQYF. The genes are TRBV19 and TRBJ2-3; 11 bases agree with TRBD2. V was pared by 1 base and J by 2 bases, with 17 bases of the junction left unmatched. This CDR3 comprises 21 residues. The germline V gene encodes CDR1 LNHDA and CDR2 SQIVND (reference sequence).

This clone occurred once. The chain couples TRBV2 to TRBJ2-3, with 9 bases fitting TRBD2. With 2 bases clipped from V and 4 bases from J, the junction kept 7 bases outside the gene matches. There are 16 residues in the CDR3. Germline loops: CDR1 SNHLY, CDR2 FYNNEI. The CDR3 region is CASSERGSGSSDTQYF. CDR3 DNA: TGTGCCAGCAGTGAACGAGGTAGCGGGAGCTCAGATACGCAGTATTTT. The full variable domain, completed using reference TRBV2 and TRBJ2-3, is EPEVTQTPSHQVTQMGQEVILRCVPISNHLYFYWYRQILGQKVEFLVSFYNNEISEKSEIFDDQFSVERPDGSNFTLKIRSTKLEDSAMYFCASSERGSGSSDTQYFGPGTRLTVL.

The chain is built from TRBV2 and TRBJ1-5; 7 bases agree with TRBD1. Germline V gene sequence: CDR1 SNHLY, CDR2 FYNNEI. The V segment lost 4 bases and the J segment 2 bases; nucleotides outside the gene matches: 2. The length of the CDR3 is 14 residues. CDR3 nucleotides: TGTGCCAGCAGTGGGGACAGTGGCAATCAGCCCCAGCATTTT. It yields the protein CASSGDSGNQPQHF.

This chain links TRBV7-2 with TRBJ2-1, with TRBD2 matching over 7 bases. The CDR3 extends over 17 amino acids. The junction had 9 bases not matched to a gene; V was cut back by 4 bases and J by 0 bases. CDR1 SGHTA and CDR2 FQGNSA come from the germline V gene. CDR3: CASSSKSGLPSYNEQFF. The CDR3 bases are TGTGCCAGCAGCTCCAAATCGGGACTACCCTCCTACAATGAGCAGTTCTTC.

The CDR3 loop reads CASSYSSTSGSPDTQYF. As DNA, the CDR3 is TGTGCCAGCAGTTACTCGAGTACTAGCGGGAGCCCAGATACGCAGTATTTT. The chain uses TRBV6-2 or TRBV6-3 and TRBJ2-3; TRBD2 matches at 11 bases. The trim removed 0 bases at V and 4 bases at J, leaving 6 bases unmatched. The CDR3 is made up of 17 amino acids. CDR1 and CDR2 (germline): MNHEY, SVGEGT.

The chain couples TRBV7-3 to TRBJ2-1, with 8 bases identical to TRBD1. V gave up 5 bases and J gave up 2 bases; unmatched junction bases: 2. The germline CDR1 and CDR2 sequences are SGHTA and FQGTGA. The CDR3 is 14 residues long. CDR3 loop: CASSPDRAYNEQFF. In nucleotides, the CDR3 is TGTGCCAGCAGCCCGGACAGGGCCTACAATGAGCAGTTCTTC.

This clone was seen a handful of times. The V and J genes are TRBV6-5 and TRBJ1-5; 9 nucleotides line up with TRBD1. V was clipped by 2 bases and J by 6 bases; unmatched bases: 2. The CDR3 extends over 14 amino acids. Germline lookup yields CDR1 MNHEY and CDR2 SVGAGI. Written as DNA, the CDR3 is TGTGCCAGCAGTTACGGGACAGGGACTCAGCCCCAGCATTTT. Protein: CASSYGTGTQPQHF.